Listed below are T cell receptor beta chains from one sample, sequenced in a study of cytomegalovirus exposure and HLA in healthy donors. Clones were sequenced by immunoSEQ multiplex PCR, and TCRdb holds only the in-frame ones, with some missing. The data hold about 190,000 clones, with 75% to 80% observed a single time. The sequencing input was PBMCs. The receptors stem from a woman aged 25 to 39 in good health and CMV-seropositive. The CDR3 runs from the conserved cysteine through the conserved F or W. Each record gives: J gene, clone size, D gene, V gene, CDR3 protein, CDR3 DNA. D genes are given only for firm matches. The size entry is marked missing in some rows and otherwise reads once, few, many or a size class.

TRBJ2-1 NA TRBD2 TRBV27 CASSPLGGGNYNEQFF TGTGCCAGCAGTCCACTCGGCGGGGGTAACTACAATGAGCAGTTCTTC
TRBJ2-2 NA NA TRBV12-5 CASGLVPGANTGELFF TGTGCTAGTGGTTTGGTTCCCGGGGCGAACACCGGGGAGCTGTTTTTT
TRBJ2-1 few TRBD2 TRBV9 CASSVGLANNEQFF TGTGCCAGCAGCGTAGGACTAGCGAACAATGAGCAGTTCTTC
TRBJ2-5 NA TRBD1 TRBV6-5 CASSYGDRGGETQYF TGTGCCAGCAGTTACGGGGACAGGGGAGGAGAGACCCAGTACTTC
TRBJ2-7 NA TRBD2 TRBV2 CASRLAGGPYEQYF TGTGCCAGCAGATTAGCGGGAGGGCCCTACGAGCAGTACTTC
TRBJ2-2 NA TRBD2 TRBV28 CASSLSGSIAGELFF TGTGCCAGCAGTCTAAGCGGGAGTATAGCCGGGGAGCTGTTTTTT
TRBJ1-5 few NA TRBV7-6 CASSLGRGQPQHF TGTGCCAGCAGCTTAGGGAGGGGTCAGCCCCAGCATTTT
TRBJ1-1 NA NA TRBV9 CASSVGAGNGRTEAFF TGTGCCAGCAGCGTAGGGGCAGGGAATGGGAGGACTGAAGCTTTCTTT
TRBJ1-2 NA TRBD1 TRBV6-1 CASRGGQAIYGYTF TGTGCCAGCAGGGGAGGACAGGCGATCTATGGCTACACCTTC
TRBJ2-2 NA TRBD1 TRBV5-1 CASSTPDRGRSGELFF TGCGCCAGCAGCACCCCCGACAGGGGGCGTAGCGGGGAGCTGTTTTTT
TRBJ2-1 NA NA TRBV7-6 CASSLTSGLPAEQFF TGTGCCAGCAGCTTAACCTCGGGACTCCCGGCTGAGCAGTTCTTC